The 3 T cell receptor beta chains below come from one sample, sequenced in a study of T cell responses to AZD1222 COVID-19 vaccine. Using immunoSEQ multiplex PCR, the repertoire was profiled, and TCRdb retains in-frame clones only, with some absent. The sample lists 130,000 or so clones; roughly 93% were seen once. The source was peripheral blood, collected 28 days after the second AZD1222 dose. These receptors all come from an adult who received the AZD1222 COVID-19 vaccine.

The chain joins TRBV15 to TRBJ2-1, with 7 bases identical to TRBD2. The trim removed 0 bases at V and 5 bases at J, leaving 7 bases unmatched. Looked up from germline, CDR1 is LNHNV and CDR2 is YYDKDF (reference sequence). The CDR3 loop spans 16 amino acids. The CDR3 reads CATSRDKAGSNNEQFF. As DNA, the CDR3 is TGTGCCACCAGCAGAGATAAAGCGGGATCGAACAATGAGCAGTTCTTC.

The CDR3 loop reads CASTSQVGTNEKLFF. DNA for the CDR3: TGTGCCAGCACCTCCCAGGTTGGAACTAATGAAAAACTGTTTTTT. V usage is TRBV2 and J usage is TRBJ1-4; D gene uncertain. The CDR3 runs to 15 residues. Germline V lookup: CDR1 SNHLY, CDR2 FYNNEI. The ends were cut back, 7 bases at V and 1 base at J, with 13 bases in the middle.

This chain connects TRBV29-1 to TRBJ1-2; 8 bases are shared with TRBD1. J was trimmed by 4 bases and V by 7 bases; bases with no gene match: 14. This CDR3 region has 15 residues. Germline V gene data show CDR1 as SQVTM and CDR2 as ANQGSEA. The CDR3 is CSANTGDRYTYGYTF. In DNA, the CDR3 is TGCAGCGCTAACACTGGGGACAGGTACACCTATGGCTACACCTTC.